This is a list of T cell receptor beta chains from one sample in a study of cytomegalovirus exposure and HLA in healthy donors. Only in-frame clones appear in the TCRdb table, and some are missing; sequencing was by immunoSEQ multiplex PCR. The sample includes over 100,000 clones, roughly 63% of them seen just once. Sequencing was performed on PBMCs. Receptor source: a woman in her 70s in good health and CMV-seropositive. The CDR3 runs from the conserved cysteine through the conserved F or W. A D gene is named only where the DNA matches it firmly. The size of a clone is reported for some rows only, either as once, few or many, or as a class for expanded clones.

TRBJ1-2,TRBV28,NA,NA,11,TGTGCCAGCAGTTTCCGGGATGGCTACACCTTC,CASSFRDGYTF
TRBJ1-2,TRBV18,TRBD1,NA,14,TGTGCCAGCTCACCAGAACAGGGGAGGTATGGCTACACCTTC,CASSPEQGRYGYTF
TRBJ2-5,TRBV5-1,NA,NA,15,TGCGCCAGCAGCTTGTTGTGGGGGCCGGAGGAGACCCAGTACTTC,CASSLLWGPEETQYF
TRBJ2-6,TRBV7-2,NA,NA,15,TGTGCCAGCAGCCCTATCCCCTCTGGGGCCAACGTCCTGACTTTC,CASSPIPSGANVLTF
TRBJ1-2,TRBV7-9,NA,NA,14,TGTGCCAGCAGCGCACAGGGACCTCGCTATGGCTACACCTTC,CASSAQGPRYGYTF
TRBJ2-7,TRBV19,TRBD1,NA,16,TGTGCCAGTAGTAGAAAGACGGGACAGGGTGTCCACGAGCAGTACTTC,CASSRKTGQGVHEQYF
TRBJ1-1,TRBV6-1,TRBD1,NA,13,TGTGCCAGCAGTTCCGACAGGGGCATTGAGGCTTTCTTT,CASSSDRGIEAFF
TRBJ2-5,TRBV6-1,TRBD1,NA,15,TGTGCCAGCAGTCCGGACAGGGGTGGGCGAGGGACCCAGTACTTC,CASSPDRGGRGTQYF
TRBJ2-1,TRBV4-2,TRBD2,NA,19,TGTGCCAGCAGCCCAGGGACTAGCGGGGGCCTCAGCTCCTACAATGAGCAGTTCTTC,CASSPGTSGGLSSYNEQFF
TRBJ2-1,TRBV29-1,TRBD2,few,14,TGCAGCGTCGAGGGGGGACTAGCAGGCGATGAGCAGTTCTTC,CSVEGGLAGDEQFF
TRBJ2-7,TRBV11-2,TRBD1,NA,15,TGTGCCAGCAGCTTAGGCGGACAGGGGGTCTACGAGCAGTACTTC,CASSLGGQGVYEQYF
TRBJ1-1,TRBV2,NA,NA,16,TGTGCCAGCAGTGGAAGGGCGGGTGGTGGGAACACTGAAGCTTTCTTT,CASSGRAGGGNTEAFF
TRBJ1-4,TRBV2,TRBD1,NA,17,TGTGCCAGCAGTGCTCCTCTTACAGGGGGCACTAATGAAAAACTGTTTTTT,CASSAPLTGGTNEKLFF
TRBJ2-3,TRBV6-5,NA,NA,16,TGTGCCAGCAGTTTGGCCCGGGGAGCGGGCACAGATACGCAGTATTTT,CASSLARGAGTDTQYF
TRBJ2-7,TRBV7-2,TRBD2,NA,16,TGTGCCAGCAGCTCGAGGACTAGCGGGGGGCAACGGGAGCAGTACTTC,CASSSRTSGGQREQYF
TRBJ1-1,TRBV4-1,TRBD1,NA,17,TGCGCCAGCCAACCCATACAGGGGGCGAATATGAACACTGAAGCTTTCTTT,CASQPIQGANMNTEAFF
TRBJ1-2,TRBV30,TRBD1,few,14,TGTGCCTGGAGTCCGACAGGGTACAGCTATGGCTACACCTTC,CAWSPTGYSYGYTF
TRBJ1-1,TRBV5-1,NA,NA,13,TGCGCCAGCAGCTTTGGCGGGGCCACTGAAGCTTTCTTT,CASSFGGATEAFF
TRBJ2-5,TRBV5-4,NA,NA,14,TGTGCCAGCAGCCCCTCGCGGGCGGTAGAGACCCAGTACTTC,CASSPSRAVETQYF
TRBJ2-5,TRBV27,NA,NA,14,TGTGCCAGCAGTTCGGCGGGGACGGGGGAGACCCAGTACTTC,CASSSAGTGETQYF
TRBJ1-1,TRBV14,NA,NA,14,TGTGCCAGCAGCCGGTTTAGATCAGGGACTGAAGCTTTCTTT,CASSRFRSGTEAFF
TRBJ1-3,TRBV7-6,TRBD1,NA,15,TGTGCCAGCAGCCCGGACAGGGGAAGTGGAAACACCATATATTTT,CASSPDRGSGNTIYF
TRBJ1-2,TRBV5-1,NA,NA,15,TGCGCCAGCAGCCGCGAAGCGGACGGACTTTATGGCTACACCTTC,CASSREADGLYGYTF
TRBJ1-5,TRBV7-8,NA,NA,14,TGTGCCAGCAGCTTCGGACGGGGGACGGGGCCCCAGCATTTT,CASSFGRGTGPQHF
TRBJ1-2,TRBV6-6,NA,NA,15,TGTGCCAGCAGTTACCCTTCGGGACAAGTCTATGGCTACACCTTC,CASSYPSGQVYGYTF
TRBJ2-2,TRBV30,NA,few,14,TGTGCCTGGAGTGCCCGGCTAGTCGCCGGGGAGCTGTTTTTT,CAWSARLVAGELFF
TRBJ2-7,TRBV6-5,TRBD1,NA,14,TGTGCCAGCAGTCGCACAGGGGGCTTGGACGAGCAGTACTTC,CASSRTGGLDEQYF
TRBJ2-7,TRBV7-9,TRBD1,few,13,TGTGCCAGCAGTGCACAGGGGAAAGGCGAGCAGTACTTC,CASSAQGKGEQYF
TRBJ2-1,TRBV6-4,NA,once,11,TGTGCCAGCAGCGCAGGGATTGAGCAGTTCTTC,CASSAGIEQFF
TRBJ2-5,TRBV4-1,TRBD2,NA,17,TGCGCCAGCAGCCAAGATGCGGGGGGCCGAGTCGGAGAGACCCAGTACTTC,CASSQDAGGRVGETQYF
TRBJ1-1,TRBV10-3,NA,NA,12,TGTGCCATCAGTCCATCGCGGGATACAGCTTTCTTT,CAISPSRDTAFF
TRBJ2-1,TRBV29-1,NA,NA,14,TGCAGCGTTGGTACGGGCCGTCTACAGGGTACTCAGTTCTTC,CSVGTGRLQGTQFF
TRBJ1-2,TRBV10-3,TRBD1,NA,13,TGTGCCACTCGGGACAGGGAGAACTATGGCTACACCTTC,CATRDRENYGYTF
TRBJ2-2,TRBV5-1,TRBD2,NA,16,TGCGCCAGCAGCTTGGGCGGGGGGAGTAACACCGGGGAGCTGTTTTTT,CASSLGGGSNTGELFF
TRBJ1-4,TRBV7-2,NA,NA,14,TGTGCCAGCAGCTTACAGGGGCTAGGTGAAAAACTGTTTTTT,CASSLQGLGEKLFF
TRBJ1-2,TRBV29-1,NA,NA,11,TGCAGCGTGGAGGCTAACTATGGCTACACCTTC,CSVEANYGYTF
TRBJ2-5,TRBV7-9,TRBD2,NA,15,TGTGCCACGAGGGCTAGCGGGGGACTAGGGGAGACCCAGTACTTC,CATRASGGLGETQYF
TRBJ1-5,TRBV2,NA,NA,15,TGTGCCAGCAGCCCCGATGGACAGTATAATCAGCCCCAGCATTTT,CASSPDGQYNQPQHF
TRBJ1-2,TRBV6-1,NA,NA,12,TGTGCCAGCAGCGGGATCAACTATGGCTACACCTTC,CASSGINYGYTF
TRBJ2-3,TRBV9,TRBD2,once,16,TGTGCCAGCAGCGTTGGGACTAGCGGGGGGTTGGATACGCAGTATTTT,CASSVGTSGGLDTQYF
TRBJ1-3,TRBV7-2,NA,NA,15,TGTGCCAGCAGCAGACAGCAAACCTCTGGAAACACCATATATTTT,CASSRQQTSGNTIYF
TRBJ1-2,TRBV30,TRBD1,NA,14,TGTGCCTTGGACCACCTCAGGGGGATGTTTGGCTACACCTTC,CALDHLRGMFGYTF
TRBJ2-7,TRBV7-2,NA,NA,13,TGTGCCAGCAGCTTAGGCAGAACCTACGAGCAGTACTTC,CASSLGRTYEQYF
TRBJ2-4,TRBV30,NA,NA,14,TGTGCCTGGACCCAAGGAGTAGCCAAAAACATTCAGTACTTC,CAWTQGVAKNIQYF
TRBJ1-2,TRBV7-6,TRBD1,NA,15,TGTGCCAGCAGCTTAGGACAGGGGGCAGGCTATGGCTACACCTTC,CASSLGQGAGYGYTF
TRBJ2-7,TRBV5-8,NA,NA,15,TGTGCCAGCAGCTTGGCGGGGGCGGGGGCCTACGAGCAGTACTTC,CASSLAGAGAYEQYF
TRBJ1-1,TRBV28,TRBD1,NA,15,TGTGCCAGCAGTCGACAGGGGGGTATGAACACTGAAGCTTTCTTT,CASSRQGGMNTEAFF
TRBJ2-1,TRBV7-6,NA,NA,15,TGTGCCAGCAGCTTACCGGGGAGAGATTACAATGAGCAGTTCTTC,CASSLPGRDYNEQFF
TRBJ1-4,TRBV7-2,TRBD1,NA,12,TGTGCCAGCAGCACAGGGGCAGGGGAACTGTTTTTT,CASSTGAGELFF
TRBJ2-5,TRBV4-2,TRBD2,NA,17,TGTGCCAGCAGCCAAGAGTTGACGCGGGGGGGCTTGGAGACCCAGTACTTC,CASSQELTRGGLETQYF
TRBJ1-4,TRBV5-1,NA,NA,14,TGCGCCAGCAGCTTGGATAGAGCTAATGAAAAACTGTTTTTT,CASSLDRANEKLFF
TRBJ1-3,TRBV18,NA,NA,15,TGTGCCAGCTCACCCTGGACAGTCTCTGGAAACACCATATATTTT,CASSPWTVSGNTIYF
TRBJ1-2,TRBV10-3,TRBD1,NA,14,TGTGCCATCATGCCGGGACAGGGGAACTATGGCTACACCTTC,CAIMPGQGNYGYTF
TRBJ2-5,TRBV7-9,NA,NA,15,TGTGCCACCAGCGTGGGGGGGGCATCACGAGAGACCCAGTACTTC,CATSVGGASRETQYF
TRBJ2-3,TRBV15,TRBD1,few,16,TGTGCCACCAGCAGGTGGGACAGGGGGGAGGGAGATACGCAGTATTTT,CATSRWDRGEGDTQYF